One and the same sample provided the 3 T cell receptor beta chains below, sequenced in a study of blood T cell repertoires in COVID-19. Sequenced by immunoSEQ multiplex PCR; TCRdb stores in-frame clones only, minus some. The sample lists tens of thousands of clones; 70% to 90% were seen once. Sequenced: peripheral blood. The receptors were sampled from a woman of 80 years or more with acute or convalescent COVID-19.

The chain employs TRBV19 and TRBJ1-4; TRBD1 aligns across 10 bases. The CDR3 is 14 residues long. The trim removed 3 bases at V and 9 bases at J, leaving 4 bases unmatched. Germline CDR1 is LNHDA and CDR2 is SQIVND (reference sequence). CDR3 residues: CASSMGTGVKKLFF. The CDR3 DNA sequence: TGTGCCAGTAGTATGGGGACAGGGGTTAAAAAACTGTTTTTT.

This chain uses TRBV9 with TRBJ2-1; 10 bases agree with TRBD2. Trimming removed 3 bases from V and 2 bases from J; junction bases left unmatched: 2. The V gene's germline CDR1 is SGDLS and CDR2 YYNGEE. The CDR3 extends over 15 amino acids. CDR3 in DNA: TGTGCCAGCAGCGCCCTAGCGGGGGCCTACAATGAGCAGTTCTTC. This codes for CASSALAGAYNEQFF. Filled out from reference TRBV9 and TRBJ2-1, the complete variable domain reads DSGVTQTPKHLITATGQRVTLRCSPRSGDLSVYWYQQSLDQGLQFLIQYYNGEERAKGNILERFSAQQFPDLHSELNLSSLELGDSALYFCASSALAGAYNEQFFGPGTRLTVL.

The CDR3 loop reads CASSPPTGGALRYGYTF. CDR3 coding DNA: TGCGCCAGCAGCCCGCCGACAGGGGGCGCTTTACGGTATGGCTACACCTTC. The chain has TRBV5-1 and TRBJ1-2, with 10 bases lining up with TRBD1. After removal of 4 bases from V and 5 bases from J, the junction contained 14 bases not matched to a gene. CDR1 and CDR2 from the germline V gene are SGHRS and YFSETQ. This CDR3 has 17 residues.